The 23 T cell receptor beta chains in this list originate from one sample, sequenced in a study of cytomegalovirus exposure and HLA in healthy donors. Both 60 Vbeta primers and 13 Jbeta primers went into the PCR. Sequencing was performed with immunoSEQ multiplex PCR; in TCRdb, only in-frame clones are kept and a portion is missing. The data show under 45,000 clones, approximately 80% seen once. The sample taken for sequencing was PBMCs. The source of these receptors is a man younger than 40 in good health and CMV-seronegative.

V usage is TRBV5-1 and J usage is TRBJ2-3, with D possibly being TRBD1 (6 bases). The CDR3 spans 13 residues. The germline V gene encodes CDR1 SGHRS and CDR2 YFSETQ. V was clipped by 0 bases and J by 4 bases, with 6 bases between them. CDR3 in amino acids: CASSLEGADTQYF. The CDR3 DNA reads as TGCGCCAGCAGCTTGGAGGGGGCAGATACGCAGTATTTT.

The V and J genes are TRBV29-1 and TRBJ1-3, with D perhaps TRBD1 (5 bases). Trimming left V 3 bases short and J 0 bases short, with 9 bases between. Looked up from germline, CDR1 is SQVTM and CDR2 is ANQGSEA. CDR3 length equals 14 residues. The CDR3 here is CSVDGQSSGNTIYF. The DNA for the CDR3 is TGCAGCGTTGATGGACAAAGCTCTGGAAACACCATATATTTT.

The V gene is TRBV6-1, the J gene TRBJ2-5; 13 nucleotides align to TRBD2. The CDR3 has 15 residues. V lost 6 bases to trimming and J lost 2 bases; unmatched junction nucleotides: 3. From germline, CDR1 is MNHNS and CDR2 SASEGT. CDR3 coding DNA: TGTGCCAGCAGCACACTAGCGGGAGGGCAAGAGACCCAGTACTTC. Translating it yields CASSTLAGGQETQYF.

The chain carries TRBV7-2 and TRBJ2-5; the match to TRBD2 covers 7 bases. V lost 3 bases and J lost 7; bases outside the gene matches: 14. CDR3 size: 16 residues. Germline V lookup: CDR1 SGHTA, CDR2 FQGNSA. CDR3 loop: CASSFPTSAAGVTQYF. DNA for the CDR3: TGTGCCAGCAGCTTCCCAACTAGCGCCGCTGGGGTGACCCAGTACTTC.

The chain has TRBV6-6 and TRBJ2-7; 10 bases agree with TRBD1. The germline gives CDR1 MNHNY, CDR2 SVGAGI (reference sequence). The CDR3 totals 14 residues. V shed 6 bases and J 2 bases; nucleotides not matched to a gene: 4. The chain's CDR3 is CASRPGQGPYEQYF. The CDR3 nucleotides read TGTGCCAGCAGACCGGGACAGGGGCCCTACGAGCAGTACTTC.

V usage is TRBV10-1 and J usage is TRBJ2-5; 11 nucleotides align to TRBD1. The last part of the DNA fits TRBJ2-7 better; the J call may be wrong. Germline CDR1 reads WNHNN; CDR2 reads SYGVQD (reference sequence). The CDR3 spans 15 residues. The CDR3 sequence is CASSEGTGGSYEQYF. CDR3 nucleotide sequence: TGCGCCAGCAGTGAAGGGACAGGGGGCTCCTACGAGCAGTACTTC.

The rearrangement uses TRBV28 and TRBJ1-2; weak D call: TRBD1 (5 bases). Germline CDR1 reads MDHEN; CDR2 reads SYDVKM. Trimming shortened V by 6 bases and J by 5 bases, and 16 bases separated the two germline ends. The CDR3 has 14 amino acids. CDR3 protein: CASRSSPGVYGYTF. The CDR3 DNA reads as TGTGCCAGCAGATCGAGTCCGGGGGTTTATGGCTACACCTTC.

The table lists this clone with a few counts. One end of the junction fails to match germline, which may point to a read error. This sequence joins TRBV7-2 and TRBJ1-2, with D possibly TRBD1 on 5 matching bases. From germline, CDR1 is SGHTA and CDR2 FQGNSA. The CDR3 spans 12 residues. The CDR3: CASSQVDRRVFF. CDR3 nucleotides: TGTGCCAGCAGCCAAGTCGACAGAAGAGTCTTCTTC.

This clone was detected once. J is TRBJ2-5 and V is TRBV18; the match to TRBD2 covers 11 bases. The DNA end lines up better with TRBJ2-7; the J call may be wrong. The CDR3 spans 17 residues. Germline V gene data show CDR1 as KGHSH and CDR2 as LQKENI. In DNA form, the CDR3 reads TGTGCCAGCTCACCTCCCGGGACTAGCGGTCTATCCTACGAGCAGTACTTC. Protein product: CASSPPGTSGLSYEQYF.

This chain connects TRBV5-6 to TRBJ2-5; 10 positions match TRBD2. The J call may not be correct, given that the DNA end is closer to TRBJ2-7. Germline CDR1 reads SGHDT; CDR2 reads YYEEEE. The CDR3 covers 18 residues. CDR3 DNA sequence: TGTGCCAGCAGCAAGGGTTTAACTAGCGGGATTGGGGGCTACGAGCAGTACTTC. The encoded protein is CASSKGLTSGIGGYEQYF.

The genes are TRBV28 and TRBJ2-7, with D unclear. V dropped 2 bases and J dropped 0 bases, with 5 bases sitting between them. The CDR3 is 13 residues long. Germline CDR1 MDHEN, CDR2 SYDVKM. CDR3 amino acids: CASSLELSYEQYF. CDR3 bases: TGTGCCAGCAGTTTAGAGCTCTCCTACGAGCAGTACTTC.

The chain combines TRBV27 with TRBJ2-3, with 8 positions matching TRBD1. The CDR3 is 14 residues long. Germline values: CDR1 MNHEY, CDR2 SMNVEV (reference sequence). V lost 2 bases and J lost 12; bases outside the gene matches: 10. CDR3 region: CASSLIPDREDQYF. DNA of the CDR3: TGTGCCAGCAGTTTAATACCGGACAGGGAGGATCAGTATTTT.

The chain links TRBV2 to TRBJ1-5; 7 bases are shared with TRBD1. With 5 bases clipped from V and 6 bases from J, the junction kept 7 bases outside the gene matches. The V gene's germline CDR1 is SNHLY and CDR2 FYNNEI. The CDR3 consists of 14 residues. CDR3: CASSTTGAGQPQHF. The CDR3 DNA sequence: TGTGCCAGCAGTACCACAGGGGCTGGTCAGCCCCAGCATTTT.

The CDR3 sequence: CASSQEWGASGSTYEQYF. As DNA, the CDR3 is TGTGCCAGCAGCCAAGAATGGGGGGCTAGCGGGAGCACCTACGAGCAGTACTTC. The V call is TRBV4-2, the J call TRBJ2-7; 10 bases are shared with TRBD2. With V trimmed by 0 bases and J by 2 bases, 10 bases remained unmatched. This CDR3 contains 18 residues. From germline, CDR1 is LGHNA and CDR2 YNFKEQ.

This rearrangement joins TRBV9 to TRBJ2-1; tentative D call: TRBD2 (5 bases). V was cut by 0 bases and J by 0 bases, with 10 bases left in between. Germline CDR1 SGDLS, CDR2 YYNGEE. This CDR3 is 16 amino acids long. CDR3 nucleotides: TGTGCCAGCAGCGTAGGCTCGCGGGTCTCCTACAATGAGCAGTTCTTC. This gives the protein CASSVGSRVSYNEQFF.

The V call is TRBV5-4, the J call TRBJ1-2; TRBD1 matches at 7 bases. CDR3 length: 17 residues. CDR1 SGHNT and CDR2 YYREEE come from the germline V gene (reference sequence). The V gene end was trimmed by 5 bases and the J gene end by 5 bases; junction bases not matched to a gene: 18. CDR3 nucleotides: TGTGCCAGCAGTTTCATGACAGGGAACGTCGCTGCTTATGGCTACACCTTC. Translating gives CASSFMTGNVAAYGYTF.

This clone was recorded once. The chain combines TRBV11-2 with TRBJ2-7; 10 bases line up with TRBD1. The CDR3 has 13 amino acids. Germline CDR1 reads SGHAT; CDR2 reads FQNNGV. Trimming removed 3 bases from V and 6 bases from J; junction bases left unmatched: 2. The DNA of the CDR3 is TGTGCCAGCAGCTTTGACAGGGGGCGCGAGCAGTACTTC. Translating it yields CASSFDRGREQYF.

This clone occurred a few times. The chain recombines TRBV7-9 with TRBJ2-1, with TRBD2 identical over 8 bases. The trim removed 3 bases at V and 0 bases at J, leaving 7 bases unmatched. Germline CDR1 SEHNR, CDR2 FQNEAQ (reference sequence). This CDR3 has 17 residues. CDR3 DNA: TGTGCCAGCAGCTTTGGGCGGCGGGAGGTCTCCTACAATGAGCAGTTCTTC. It specifies CASSFGRREVSYNEQFF. The whole variable domain, remainder taken from reference TRBV7-9 and TRBJ2-1, is DTGVSQNPRHKITKRGQNVTFRCDPISEHNRLYWYRQTLGQGPEFLTYFQNEAQLEKSRLLSDRFSAERPKGSFSTLEIQRTEQGDSAMYLCASSFGRREVSYNEQFFGPGTRLTVL.

The genes are TRBV5-4 and TRBJ2-7; 8 bases line up with TRBD1. Germline V CDR1 and CDR2: SGHNT, YYREEE (reference sequence). This CDR3 spans 14 amino acids. Germline trimming cut 2 bases from V and 2 bases from J; bases unmatched to any gene: 3. For the CDR3, the DNA is TGTGCCAGCAGCTTTGACAGGGGAGCCTACGAGCAGTACTTC. It specifies CASSFDRGAYEQYF.

The rearrangement links TRBV19 to TRBJ1-5, with TRBD1 as a possible D gene (5 bases). Germline values: CDR1 LNHDA, CDR2 SQIVND (reference sequence). Trimming removed 3 bases at V and 7 bases at J, with 13 bases between. The CDR3 sequence is 14 residues long. Here the CDR3 DNA reads TGTGCCAGTAGTATCGGGGGGGGACGGCAGCCCCAGCATTTT. Translated: CASSIGGGRQPQHF. Supplemented by reference TRBV19 and TRBJ1-5, the full variable domain reads DGGITQSPKYLFRKEGQNVTLSCEQNLNHDAMYWYRQDPGQGLRLIYYSQIVNDFQKGDIAEGYSVSREKKESFPLTVTSAQKNPTAFYLCASSIGGGRQPQHFGDGTRLSIL.

The chain carries TRBV4-1 and TRBJ1-5; D is possibly TRBD1 (5 bases). Trimming stripped 4 bases from V and 0 bases from J, with 13 bases between. The CDR3 has 16 residues. Germline CDR1 MGHRA, CDR2 YSYEKL. CDR3 residues: CASSPRDSFSNQPQHF. Written as DNA, the CDR3 is TGCGCCAGCAGCCCCAGAGACAGCTTTAGCAATCAGCCCCAGCATTTT.

DNA of the CDR3: TGTGCCTGGAGAAGGGGAGGAGGTTATGGGGCCAACGTCCTGACTTTC. Residues: CAWRRGGGYGANVLTF. The rearrangement joins TRBV30 to TRBJ2-6; possibly TRBD2 for D (6 bases). The V gene's germline CDR1 is GTSNPN and CDR2 SVGIG (reference sequence). Trimming took off 3 bases at V and 3 bases at J, with 15 bases between the two ends. The CDR3 sequence is 16 residues long.

This clone was seen a single time. The chain joins TRBV30 to TRBJ1-3, with D unresolved. Trimming left V 0 bases short and J 3 bases short, with 6 bases between. Germline-derived CDR1 and CDR2 are GTSNPN and SVGIG (reference sequence). This CDR3 is 13 amino acids long. The CDR3 region is CAWSVPGGNTIYF. The DNA for the CDR3 is TGTGCCTGGAGTGTACCCGGTGGAAACACCATATATTTT.